The text below deals with one TCR beta chain. This receptor's antigen is unknown. No base quality information exists; no much larger clone differs at one position. The method was RT-PCR. The run used an Illumina HiSeq 2500. TCRdb ran its own pipeline on the public reads, namely fastp trimming at Q25 and MiXCR clone calling, and kept in-frame beta chains. Entries are consolidated by CDR3 protein sequence, retaining the most common genes and DNA. The sample table holds roughly 180,000 distinct CDR3 sequences, of which nearly 9.5% were seen once. The ten top clones hold about a tenth of the sample. The data belong to a study of response to subunit inactivated influenza vaccine (dated by TCRdb to between 2017 and 2018). Study-wide context: Deep quantitative profiling of the T cell receptor repertoire was used in the study to follow responses to a trivalent subunit inactivated influenza vaccine. On the study overall, not on this receptor specifically: It was suggested by the authors that each seasonal influenza vaccination may recruit only a limited number of new T cells.

The CDR3 starts with the cysteine, ends with the phenylalanine, and has 15 residues. This entry keeps only the CDR3 DNA: 45 bases, framed from base 1. V is reduced by 1 base and J by 3 bases, leaving a spacing of 14 bases between them. Reading the germline V gene gives CDR1 SGHDT and CDR2 YYEEEE. Recombination linked TRBV5-6 to TRBJ2-7, with the D call tentatively TRBD1 or TRBD2, each fitting 5 bases. The sample consisted of non-naive T cells sorted from PBMCs, taken on the day of vaccination. Reading the label with the study, this specimen's cell subset or site is: memory T cell fraction. This clonotype was sampled from a man aged 45-60 years who received an inactivated influenza vaccine. Donor details come from another sample of the same person, matched by shared clones. The CDR3 has the sequence CASSLREGIFYEQYF. The nucleotide sequence is TGTGCCAGCAGCTTGAGAGAGGGGATTTTCTACGAGCAGTACTTC.